This entry lists 17 T cell receptor beta chains sequenced from one sample in a study of tumor-infiltrating lymphocytes in primary liver carcinoma. From 450 to 550 ng total RNA, TCR beta cDNA was generated with a primer in the constant region. Amplification in three nested multiplex PCR rounds with slightly modified ARM-PCR gave rise to TCR beta libraries. A C-beta reverse primer and TRBV1-TRBV30 forward primers served in each of the first two PCR rounds, at 9 to 11 cycles apiece. MiXCR was run by TCRdb on the multiplex PCR reads, yielding one entry per CDR3 protein. The sample lists approximately 340,000 distinct CDR3 sequences, roughly two thirds seen once, with roughly 6% in the top ten. Out of unsorted whole blood came the blood RNA, and germline DNA was extracted as well. The sequenced material came from peripheral blood. All receptors come from a man aged 35 to 55 with primary liver carcinoma and hepatitis B virus infection.

This clonotype was seen a few times. The V and J genes are TRBV5-1 and TRBJ2-5; D remains unclear. V lost 1 base to trimming and J lost 3 bases, with 13 bases between them. The CDR3 is made up of 15 amino acids. Germline values: CDR1 SGHRS, CDR2 YFSETQ. Here the CDR3 DNA reads TGCGCCAGCAGCTTGAGGGTCGGGCTTGAAGAGACCCAGTACTTC. Amino acids: CASSLRVGLEETQYF.

About this clonotype itself: Just one base apart from a much larger clone, this may be a read error. The chain has TRBV6-2 or TRBV6-3 and TRBJ1-6; D uncertain. This CDR3 comprises 12 residues. CDR1 and CDR2 (germline): MNHEY, SVGEGT. The DNA of the CDR3 is TGTGGCAGCACCTCAATTAATTCACCCCTCCACTTT. Its translation is CGSTSINSPLHF.

The V gene is TRBV28, the J gene TRBJ2-1, with 16 bases aligning to TRBD2. V lost 3 bases, J lost 5 bases, and 4 bases stayed unmatched. This CDR3 comprises 17 residues. From germline, CDR1 is MDHEN and CDR2 SYDVKM. The CDR3 loop reads CASSFRGLAGGHNEQFF. CDR3 nucleotide sequence: TGTGCCAGCAGTTTTAGGGGACTAGCGGGAGGGCACAATGAGCAGTTCTTC. Full variable domain (outside the CDR3, taken from reference TRBV28 and TRBJ2-1): DVKVTQSSRYLVKRTGEKVFLECVQDMDHENMFWYRQDPGLGLRLIYFSYDVKMKEKGDIPEGYSVSREKKERFSLILESASTNQTSMYLCASSFRGLAGGHNEQFFGPGTRLTVL.

This clonotype has just a few counts. The J gene is TRBJ2-4, the V gene TRBV14; D is uncertain. Looked up from germline, CDR1 is SGHDN and CDR2 is FVKESK. V lost 0 bases, J lost 0 bases, and 3 bases lay in between. The CDR3 runs 14 residues. DNA of the CDR3: TGTGCCAGCAGCCAAGAGCTAGCCAAAAACATTCAGTACTTC. This sequence encodes CASSQELAKNIQYF.

About this clonotype itself: Given a much more abundant clone one base away, this may be a read error. The chain couples TRBV10-3 to TRBJ2-3; tentative D call: TRBD2 (5 bases). This CDR3 contains 15 residues. Per the germline V gene, CDR1 is ENHRY and CDR2 is SYGVKD. Trimming stripped 11 bases from V and 0 bases from J, with 18 bases between. CDR3 sequence (DNA): TGTGCCGTTAGGGTAGCGAGAGTGAGCACAGATACGCAGTATTTT. This translates into CAVRVARVSTDTQYF.

As to this clonotype: At one boundary the junction diverges from the germline segment, which might be a read error. The chain combines TRBV6-5 with TRBJ1-1, with TRBD1 matching 8 bases. Germline V CDR1 and CDR2: MNHEY, SVGAGI. CDR3 length equals 15 residues. For the CDR3, the DNA is TGTGCCAGCAGTCCGACAGGGGTGATGAACTCTGAAGCTTTCTTT. Translated: CASSPTGVMNSEAFF.

This clonotype was seen more than once but under ten times. The CDR3 DNA sequence: TGTGCCACCAGTGACTCCAACGCCGCTGGCATTCAGTACTTC. Translation: CATSDSNAAGIQYF. This chain connects TRBV24-1 to TRBJ2-4; D unresolved. The germline V gene has CDR1 KGHDR and CDR2 SFDVKD. This CDR3 spans 14 amino acids. V lost 4 bases, J lost 9 bases, and 15 bases lay in between.

A remark on this clonotype: An end of the junction does not agree with germline; a read error may underlie this. The V and J genes are TRBV11-2 and TRBJ2-5; 11 bases line up with TRBD2. CDR3 length: 16 amino acids. CDR1 is SGHAT and CDR2 is FQNNGV in the germline V gene. The CDR3 DNA reads TGTGTCAGCAACGCCATAAGGCTAGCGGGAGGAGAGACCCAGTACTTC. Its translation is CVSNAIRLAGGETQYF. Drawing the rest from reference TRBV11-2 and TRBJ2-5, the complete variable domain is EAGVAQSPRYKIIEKRQSVAFWCNPISGHATLYWYQQILGQGPKLLIQFQNNGVVDDSQLPKDRFSAERLKGVDSTLKIQPAKLEDSAVYLCVSNAIRLAGGETQYFGPGTRLLVL.

Comment on this clonotype: The CDR3 does not end in the conserved phenylalanine or tryptophan, so this is likely a read error. The rearrangement uses TRBV10-3 and TRBJ2-3, with D perhaps TRBD1 (5 bases). With 4 bases removed from V and 5 bases from J, the gap between germline ends came to 13 bases. Germline V gene sequence: CDR1 ENHRY, CDR2 SYGVKD. This CDR3 region has 14 residues. CDR3 protein: CAISVWQGGDTQYL. As DNA, the CDR3 is TGTGCCATCAGTGTATGGCAGGGCGGAGATACGCAGTATTTG.

Note on this clonotype: At one of its ends the junction is not consistent with the germline gene, which may arise from a read error. This chain uses TRBV5-4 with TRBJ2-1; maybe TRBD2 (5 bases). Per the germline V gene, CDR1 is SGHNT and CDR2 is YYREEE (reference sequence). The CDR3 has 15 amino acids. Here the CDR3 reads CAISLGPSSCNEQFF. The DNA for the CDR3 is TGTGCCATCAGCTTGGGTCCTAGCTCCTGCAATGAGCAGTTCTTC.

V is TRBV6-5 and J is TRBJ1-2; D not resolved. Germline lookup yields CDR1 MNHEY and CDR2 SVGAGI. CDR3 size: 12 residues. V was cut by 8 bases and J by 7 bases, with 14 bases left in between. The CDR3 bases are TGTGCCAGCGATACACCGATTGGTGGCTACACCTTC. Translating gives CASDTPIGGYTF.

The rearrangement joins TRBV7-9 to TRBJ2-1; TRBD2 matches 11 bases. CDR1 and CDR2 (germline): SEHNR, FQNEAQ (reference sequence). The CDR3 covers 16 residues. V shed 5 bases and J 5 bases; nucleotides not matched to a gene: 8. This CDR3 is CASSTPTSGINNEQFF. The CDR3 DNA is TGTGCCAGCAGCACCCCGACTAGCGGGATAAACAATGAGCAGTTCTTC.

The chain has TRBV10-3 and TRBJ2-2; tentatively, D is TRBD1 (5 bases). The germline V gene encodes CDR1 ENHRY and CDR2 SYGVKD. V lost 6 bases and J 5 bases, leaving 22 bases between the germline ends. This CDR3 is built from 17 residues. The CDR3 reads CAIRTNQGLFGTGELFF. The CDR3 DNA reads as TGTGCCATCAGAACAAATCAGGGTCTGTTTGGGACCGGGGAGCTGTTTTTT.

The V and J genes are TRBV11-2 and TRBJ2-1; TRBD2 is a possible D gene (6 bases). The V end lost 5 bases, the J end lost 15 bases, and 29 bases lay between the germline ends. The CDR3 loop spans 16 amino acids. Germline V gene lookup returns CDR1 SGHAT and CDR2 FQNNGV. The CDR3 DNA reads TGTGCCAGCAGCCCCTTGGGGGGACGGACGGGACTCCGGGCGTTCTTC. Translated: CASSPLGGRTGLRAFF.

Regarding this clonotype: A read error may explain this, as a much larger clone is one base away. The chain couples TRBV5-5 to TRBJ2-7; D is perhaps TRBD2 (5 bases). The CDR3 sequence is 13 residues long. The germline V gene has CDR1 SGHKS and CDR2 YYEKEE (reference sequence). The CDR3 spells CASTLGRRYEQYF. The DNA of the CDR3 is TGTGCCAGCACCTTGGGCAGGAGGTACGAGCAGTACTTC.

At least ten counts were recorded for this clonotype. This chain uses TRBV4-1 with TRBJ2-1; TRBD2 matches at 14 bases. The germline V gene has CDR1 MGHRA and CDR2 YSYEKL. The CDR3 covers 19 residues. The ends lost 1 base at V and 4 bases at J; junction bases unmatched: 9. The CDR3 DNA sequence: TGCGCCAGCAGCCAAGCCCTTGGACTAGCGGGAGGAGGGTACAATGAGCAGTTCTTC. Protein sequence: CASSQALGLAGGGYNEQFF.

A remark on this clonotype: Lacking the conserved final phenylalanine or tryptophan, this CDR3 likely reflects a read error. The chain combines TRBV11-2 with TRBJ2-3; 8 positions agree with TRBD2. Germline V gene sequence: CDR1 SGHAT, CDR2 FQNNGV. This CDR3 spans 15 amino acids. V trimming: 2 bases; J trimming: 11 bases; junction bases outside the gene matches: 12. The CDR3 protein is CASSLLGSGTNMQYL. CDR3 nucleotide sequence: TGTGCCAGCAGCTTACTCGGTAGCGGGACTAATATGCAGTATCTT.